Listed below are T cell receptor beta chains from one sample, sequenced in a study of blood T cell repertoires in COVID-19. The repertoire was sequenced with immunoSEQ multiplex PCR; TCRdb's copy has only in-frame clones and lacks some. This table holds fewer than 150,000 clones, approximately 81% found once. What was sequenced was peripheral blood. The source is a man aged 40-50 years with acute or convalescent COVID-19. The CDR3 runs from the conserved cysteine through the conserved F or W. Each record gives: D gene, V gene, CDR3 length, clone size, J gene, CDR3 DNA, CDR3 protein. A D gene is named only where the DNA matches it firmly. A clone size is listed for some rows: how often the clone was seen (once, few, many), or a class if it is expanded.

>.|TRBV9|14|.|TRBJ1-1
TGTGCCAGCAGCTTAGGAGGGTTGTCGGCTGAAGCTTTCTTT
CASSLGGLSAEAFF
>TRBD2|TRBV5-5|15|.|TRBJ2-1
TGTGCCAGCAGTTTTGAGCGGGGGCGGGACAATGAGCAGTTCTTC
CASSFERGRDNEQFF
>TRBD1|TRBV9|16|.|TRBJ2-3
TGTGCCAGCAGCGCTAGACAGGGTGAGAGTACAGATACGCAGTATTTT
CASSARQGESTDTQYF
>TRBD2|TRBV9|15|.|TRBJ2-1
TGTGCCAGCAGCGTCAGCGGGGGGCAGTACAATGAGCAGTTCTTC
CASSVSGGQYNEQFF
>TRBD1|TRBV24-1|15|.|TRBJ1-2
TGTGCCACCAGTGATCACAGGGGAGATAACTATGGCTACACCTTC
CATSDHRGDNYGYTF
>TRBD2|TRBV5-4|16|.|TRBJ2-2
TGTGCCAGCAGCCCGGGACTACCACTGAACACCGGGGAGCTGTTTTTT
CASSPGLPLNTGELFF
>TRBD1|TRBV4-1|16|.|TRBJ2-7
TGCGCCAGCAGCCAAGATCACGGGACAGGGACATACGAGCAGTACTTC
CASSQDHGTGTYEQYF
>TRBD2|TRBV18|14|.|TRBJ2-7
TGTGCCAGCTCACCACTAGCGGGGGCCGGCGAGCAGTACTTC
CASSPLAGAGEQYF
>TRBD2|TRBV11-2|15|once|TRBJ2-1
TGTGCCAGCAGCCCGCTAGCGGCCTCCTACAATGAGCAGTTCTTC
CASSPLAASYNEQFF
>TRBD2|TRBV3-1/TRBV3-2|13|.|TRBJ2-1
TGTGCCAGCAGCCAGACTAGCGGGGGAAAAAGGTTCTTC
CASSQTSGGKRFF
>.|TRBV12-3/TRBV12-4|13|.|TRBJ2-2
TGTGCCAGCAGTTTATCCAGCACCGGGGAGCTGTTTTTT
CASSLSSTGELFF
>TRBD2|TRBV2|12|few|TRBJ2-2
TGTGCTGGCGGGGGTAGCCCCGGGGAGCTGTTTTTT
CAGGGSPGELFF
>.|TRBV27|14|.|TRBJ2-2
TGTGCCAGCAGTTTATCGGGAGGAACCGGGGAGCTGTTTTTT
CASSLSGGTGELFF
>TRBD1|TRBV19|14|.|TRBJ1-1
TGTGCCAGTCACCTGGGACAGGGGGCCGGTGAAGCTTTCTTT
CASHLGQGAGEAFF
>.|TRBV3-1/TRBV3-2|13|.|TRBJ1-2
TGTGCCAGCAGCCAAGGGGCAGGGGTGAGGTACACCTTC
CASSQGAGVRYTF
>TRBD1|TRBV6-5|15|.|TRBJ2-1
TGTGCCAGCAGTCAGGAGACAGGGAAGCCTTGGGAGCAGTTCTTC
CASSQETGKPWEQFF
>TRBD2|TRBV19|15|.|TRBJ2-1
TGTGCCAGTAGTATTGGGCTAGCGGCCTACAATGAGCAGTTCTTC
CASSIGLAAYNEQFF
>.|TRBV18|16|.|TRBJ2-7
TGTGCCAGCTCACGACTGCCGACAGGCCGGAGTTACGAGCAGTACTTC
CASSRLPTGRSYEQYF
>TRBD1|TRBV7-8|18|.|TRBJ2-5
TGTGCCAGCAGCTTAGTTTATTCAGGGACAGGGCCTAAAGAGACCCAGTACTTC
CASSLVYSGTGPKETQYF
>TRBD2|TRBV4-3|17|.|TRBJ2-7
TGCGCCAGCAGCCAAGATCGGGCTAGCGGGGGTAGATACGAGCAGTACTTC
CASSQDRASGGRYEQYF
>.|TRBV24-1|16|few|TRBJ2-7
TGTGCCACCAGTGAACTACTTCAGGGGCCCTTCGGCGAGCAGTACTTC
CATSELLQGPFGEQYF
>TRBD1|TRBV19|13|.|TRBJ2-7
TGTGCCAGTAGTGAGGGGGCAGCCTACGAGCAGTACTTC
CASSEGAAYEQYF
>.|TRBV2|13|.|TRBJ1-4
TGTGCCAGCAGTGTGACAATTAATGAAAAACTGTTTTTT
CASSVTINEKLFF
>TRBD1|TRBV30|16|.|TRBJ1-4
TGTGCCTTCGCCGGGACAGGGTCGGGGGTCGATGAAAAACTGTTTTTT
CAFAGTGSGVDEKLFF
>.|TRBV3-1/TRBV3-2|15|.|TRBJ2-4
TGTGCCAGCAGCCTCCCATTAGTAGCCAAAAACATTCAGTACTTC
CASSLPLVAKNIQYF
>.|TRBV6-6|14|.|TRBJ2-4
TGTGCCAGCAGATCCGAGCGAGCCAAAAACATTCAGTACTTC
CASRSERAKNIQYF
>TRBD1|TRBV19|16|.|TRBJ2-7
TGTGCCAGTACCGCAGGGGGCGACAGGGCCCCCTACGAGCAGTACTTC
CASTAGGDRAPYEQYF
>TRBD1|TRBV9|17|.|TRBJ2-2
TGTGCCAGCAGCGTAATGAAGGACAGGGGATTCACCGGGGAGCTGTTTTTT
CASSVMKDRGFTGELFF
>.|TRBV19|15|.|TRBJ1-2
TGTGCCAGTACCACCGCCGGGAGTAGGGGTTTAGGCTACACCTTC
CASTTAGSRGLGYTF
>.|TRBV21-1|19|.|TRBJ2-7
TGTGCCAGCAGCAAAGGGAGGTTACGGTCAACTAGGACCTCCTACGAGCAGTACTTC
CASSKGRLRSTRTSYEQYF
>TRBD2|TRBV7-3|17|.|TRBJ2-5
TGTGCCAGCAGCCCGAACCGACTAGCGGGGGGGGAAGAGACCCAGTACTTC
CASSPNRLAGGEETQYF
>TRBD1|TRBV11-2|14|.|TRBJ2-7
TGTGCCAGCAGTCCGGGACAGGGTATAACGTACCAGTACTTC
CASSPGQGITYQYF
>.|TRBV11-2|13|.|TRBJ1-6
TGTGCCAGCAGCTTAGACCTTAATTCACCCCTCCACTTT
CASSLDLNSPLHF
>.|TRBV12-3/TRBV12-4|13|.|TRBJ1-3
TGTGCCAGCAGTTTTCGGTCTGGAAACACCATATATTTT
CASSFRSGNTIYF
>.|TRBV2|13|.|TRBJ1-2
TGTGCCAGCAGTGAGAGGGAGGCAGGGGGCTACACCTTC
CASSEREAGGYTF
>TRBD1|TRBV6-5|14|.|TRBJ2-3
TGTGCCAGCAGTTCACAGGGGTTTGCAGATACGCAGTATTTT
CASSSQGFADTQYF
>.|TRBV7-8|13|.|TRBJ1-4
TGTGCCAGCAGCCCCGGGACTGTGGAAAAACTGTTTTTT
CASSPGTVEKLFF
>.|TRBV5-1|16|.|TRBJ1-3
TGCGCCAGCAGCTTGGAAGGAGGACTCTCTGGAAACACCATATATTTT
CASSLEGGLSGNTIYF
>.|TRBV5-5|15|.|TRBJ2-3
TGTGCCAGCAGCTTGGTAGGGGGGGCGGAAGATACGCAGTATTTT
CASSLVGGAEDTQYF
>TRBD1|TRBV9|17|.|TRBJ1-2
TGTGCCAGCAGCGAGCCCGGGACAGGGGATAAGAACTATGGCTACACCTTC
CASSEPGTGDKNYGYTF
>TRBD2|TRBV2|15|.|TRBJ2-7
TGTGCCAGCAGGGTGGGACTAGCGGTCTCCTACGAGCAGTACTTC
CASRVGLAVSYEQYF